This entry is about one TCR beta chain. Its antigen is currently unknown. This sample is drawn from a study of identifying expanded T cells in peripheral blood. Points from the study as a whole: Variance in clone template counts between two-week samples significantly increased with total template count across all healthy donors. Differentially abundant clones: roughly 1.2 between replicates, just under 17 at 2 to 3 weeks, under 25 at four.

Produced via immunoSEQ multiplex PCR; TCRdb's table is partial and in-frame only. The sample comprises about 94,000 clones, approximately 91% of which are singletons, and less than 6% rests with the top ten. Trimming shortened V by 4 bases and J by 4 bases, and 10 bases separated the two germline ends. The V gene's germline CDR1 is GTSNPN and CDR2 SVGIG (reference sequence). The CDR3 is made up of 13 amino acids. Collection occurred without any documented infections or immune events in donors. The sample consisted of blood. The V and J genes are TRBV30 and TRBJ2-2; possibly TRBD1 for D (6 bases). The TCR was taken from a person aged 18-70 years in good health. The CDR3 protein is CAWKQGFTGELFF. Written as DNA, the CDR3 is TGTGCCTGGAAGCAGGGGTTCACCGGGGAGCTGTTTTTT.